The following is a TCR beta chain sequence with its context. This CDR3 comprises 15 residues. The trim removed 5 bases at V and 3 bases at J, leaving 7 bases unmatched. Germline assignment: CDR1 SEHNR and CDR2 FQNEAQ (reference sequence). Assay used: immunoSEQ multiplex PCR; TCRdb lists only in-frame clones, some missing. The repertoire holds 180,000 or so clones, with around nine tenths as singletons. The sample is drawn from a study of blood T cell repertoires in COVID-19. At the level of the study: T cells, B-cell-depleted T cells, or PBMCs supplied cDNA or gDNA.

This sequence was found in a woman between 18 and 30 years old who had recovered from COVID-19. The J gene is TRBJ2-7, the V gene TRBV7-9, with 10 bases that match TRBD1. The sample taken for sequencing was PBMCs or T cells enriched from blood (not recorded which). CDR3 nucleotides: TGTGCCAGCAGCACCGGGACAGGGGTCTACTACGAGCAGTACTTC. Translated, it gives CASSTGTGVYYEQYF. The full variable domain, with the rest looked up from reference TRBV7-9 and TRBJ2-7, is DTGVSQNPRHKITKRGQNVTFRCDPISEHNRLYWYRQTLGQGPEFLTYFQNEAQLEKSRLLSDRFSAERPKGSFSTLEIQRTEQGDSAMYLCASSTGTGVYYEQYFGPGTRLTVT.